These 19 T cell receptor beta chains originate from one sample sequenced in a study of PD-L1 blockade in urothelial cancer. Noted time point: peripheral blood 6 weeks after treatment start. This table comes from immunoSEQ multiplex PCR, and its TCRdb copy is limited to in-frame clones, with some not included. This sample has about 45,000 clones; less than 95% occur once, and the top ten carry approximately 7.5%. Sequenced here: PBMCs, sampled around atezolizumab (anti-PD-L1) treatment. The source is a man between 65 and 85 years old with urothelial cancer.

The chain links TRBV5-1 to TRBJ2-1; possibly TRBD2 for D (6 bases). CDR3 length equals 16 residues. Germline lookup yields CDR1 SGHRS and CDR2 YFSETQ. V was clipped by 4 bases and J by 0 bases, with 14 bases between them. CDR3 sequence reads: CASSPLQGGSYNEQFF. DNA of the CDR3: TGCGCCAGCAGCCCGCTTCAGGGAGGCTCCTACAATGAGCAGTTCTTC.

The chain is built from TRBV2 and TRBJ1-1; 10 bases align to TRBD1. The CDR3 consists of 15 residues. Unmatched junction bases numbered 3, after V lost 4 bases and J lost 1 base. From germline, CDR1 is SNHLY and CDR2 FYNNEI. CDR3 sequence: CASSARQGANTEAFF. As DNA, the CDR3 is TGTGCCAGCAGTGCAAGACAGGGGGCGAACACTGAAGCTTTCTTT.

J is TRBJ1-4 and V is TRBV15; perhaps TRBD1 as D (5 bases). The CDR3 has 19 amino acids. Trimming removed 0 bases at V and 0 bases at J, with 17 bases between. Germline V gene sequence: CDR1 LNHNV, CDR2 YYDKDF (reference sequence). In DNA, the CDR3 is TGTGCCACCAGCAGAGATCTAGGGGCAGCCTTATCAACTAATGAAAAACTGTTTTTT. Translated: CATSRDLGAALSTNEKLFF.

The rearrangement joins TRBV11-2 to TRBJ1-5, with 8 positions matching TRBD1. Germline V lookup: CDR1 SGHAT, CDR2 FQNNGV. With 3 bases clipped from V and 2 bases from J, the junction kept 0 bases outside the gene matches. The CDR3 is 14 amino acids. The CDR3 region is CASSLDRGNQPQHF. The CDR3 DNA reads as TGTGCCAGCAGCTTGGACAGGGGCAATCAGCCCCAGCATTTT.

V is TRBV2 and J is TRBJ1-2; D not resolved. V was shortened by 8 bases and J by 4 bases, with 17 bases between the two germline ends. The germline gives CDR1 SNHLY, CDR2 FYNNEI. The CDR3 extends over 14 amino acids. DNA of the CDR3: TGTGCCAGCTCATCTCAGGACCGGGGCTATGGCTACACCTTC. This gives the protein CASSSQDRGYGYTF.

This rearrangement joins TRBV2 to TRBJ2-3, with 7 bases lining up with TRBD2. The CDR3 runs 14 residues. The junction had 7 bases not matched to a gene; V was cut back by 6 bases and J by 4 bases. Germline V gives CDR1 SNHLY, CDR2 FYNNEI. The CDR3 loop is CASRQLASADTQYF. CDR3 in DNA: TGTGCCAGCAGGCAACTAGCGTCGGCAGATACGCAGTATTTT.

This sequence joins TRBV13 and TRBJ2-7, with TRBD1 matching 9 bases. The germline V gene encodes CDR1 PRHDT and CDR2 FYEKMQ (reference sequence). The CDR3 totals 12 residues. V lost 3 bases and J lost 7; bases outside the gene matches: 1. The CDR3 DNA reads as TGTGCCAGCAGCTTGGGGACAGGGGAGCAGTACTTC. It is translated as CASSLGTGEQYF.

V usage is TRBV29-1 and J usage is TRBJ2-7; no firm D call. V lost 6 bases and J 2 bases, leaving 11 bases between the germline ends. In germline, CDR1 is SQVTM, CDR2 ANQGSEA. The CDR3 totals 12 residues. The CDR3, as DNA: TGCAGCGTAGCTAGATCCGCCTACGAGCAGTACTTC. This gives the protein CSVARSAYEQYF.

The chain carries TRBV18 and TRBJ2-3, with 7 bases aligning to TRBD1. J lost 0 bases, V lost 4 bases, and 1 base had no gene match. The CDR3 runs to 14 residues. Germline V gives CDR1 KGHSH, CDR2 LQKENI. This CDR3 reads CASSRGQSTDTQYF. CDR3 in DNA: TGTGCCAGCTCACGGGGACAGAGCACAGATACGCAGTATTTT.

The J gene is TRBJ2-2, the V gene TRBV10-3, with 8 bases identical to TRBD1. V lost 5 bases, J lost 5 bases, and 4 bases stayed unmatched. The CDR3 loop spans 14 amino acids. Germline-derived CDR1 and CDR2 are ENHRY and SYGVKD. In DNA, the CDR3 is TGTGCCATCAGTAAGACAGGGGATACCGGGGAGCTGTTTTTT. Encoded protein: CAISKTGDTGELFF.

This chain joins TRBV6-6 and TRBJ2-5; no definite D call. CDR1 and CDR2 from the germline V gene are MNHNY and SVGAGI (reference sequence). Trimming removed 6 bases at V and 3 bases at J, with 17 bases between. The CDR3 runs 15 residues. CDR3: CASSPSTYKEETQYF. The CDR3, as DNA: TGTGCCAGCAGCCCCTCGACTTACAAGGAAGAGACCCAGTACTTC.

The chain combines TRBV5-4 with TRBJ1-2, with 7 nucleotides matching TRBD1. Germline V CDR1 and CDR2: SGHNT, YYREEE (reference sequence). The CDR3 spans 14 residues. The trim removed 6 bases at V and 1 base at J, leaving 6 bases unmatched. The CDR3 bases are TGTGCCAGCACTTCCGGGACAGATAACTATGGCTACACCTTC. This sequence encodes CASTSGTDNYGYTF.

This clone was counted a single time. The rearrangement links TRBV19 to TRBJ2-1, with D tentatively TRBD2 (5 bases). Germline CDR1 and CDR2: LNHDA and SQIVND (reference sequence). The CDR3 has 15 residues. Trimming shortened V by 3 bases and J by 1 base, and 10 bases separated the two germline ends. The CDR3 DNA sequence: TGTGCCAGTAGTATTGAGAGGGCGTCCTACAATGAGCAGTTCTTC. This sequence encodes CASSIERASYNEQFF. The complete variable domain, with remaining parts taken from reference TRBV19 and TRBJ2-1, reads DGGITQSPKYLFRKEGQNVTLSCEQNLNHDAMYWYRQDPGQGLRLIYYSQIVNDFQKGDIAEGYSVSREKKESFPLTVTSAQKNPTAFYLCASSIERASYNEQFFGPGTRLTVL.

The chain is built from TRBV11-2 and TRBJ2-1; 7 positions agree with TRBD2. Germline-derived CDR1 and CDR2 are SGHAT and FQNNGV. The CDR3 consists of 15 residues. With 8 bases clipped from V and 5 bases from J, the junction kept 12 bases outside the gene matches. The CDR3 here is CASGEGTTKHNEQFF. For the CDR3, the DNA is TGTGCCAGCGGGGAAGGGACTACCAAGCACAATGAGCAGTTCTTC.

This chain uses TRBV4-2 with TRBJ2-5, with D possibly TRBD1 on 5 matching bases. V dropped 0 bases and J dropped 5 bases, with 16 bases sitting between them. The CDR3 is 16 amino acids. Germline assignment: CDR1 LGHNA and CDR2 YNFKEQ. The CDR3 DNA sequence: TGTGCCAGCAGCCAAGATGGGGAACAAAGGGGTGAGACCCAGTACTTC. Translating gives CASSQDGEQRGETQYF.

The chain has TRBV5-6 and TRBJ2-7, with 7 bases fitting TRBD2. Germline trimming cut 0 bases from V and 4 bases from J; bases unmatched to any gene: 7. The germline V gene has CDR1 SGHDT and CDR2 YYEEEE. This CDR3 comprises 15 residues. The CDR3 DNA reads TGTGCCAGCAGCTTGGAGAGGGGAGGGCCATACGAGCAGTACTTC. It codes for CASSLERGGPYEQYF.

CDR3 nucleotides: TGTGCCAGCAGCAAAGGTGGGGGGGATGGCACTGAAGCTTTCTTT. Encoded protein: CASSKGGGDGTEAFF. The rearrangement joins TRBV21-1 to TRBJ1-1. TRBV21-1 constitutes a pseudogene. This CDR3 is 15 amino acids long.

V and J are TRBV18 and TRBJ1-1; 7 bases are a match to TRBD1. The J segment lost 1 base and the V segment lost 4 bases, leaving 9 bases of the junction unmatched. CDR3 length: 16 amino acids. CDR1 and CDR2 from the germline V gene are KGHSH and LQKENI. In DNA form, the CDR3 reads TGTGCCAGCTCACTTATTAGGGACAGTGAGAACACTGAAGCTTTCTTT. This encodes CASSLIRDSENTEAFF.

This clone has a single count. The rearrangement links TRBV14 to TRBJ2-7; D might be TRBD1 (5 bases). Per the germline V gene, CDR1 is SGHDN and CDR2 is FVKESK. The CDR3 spans 14 residues. The germline V and J ends were trimmed by 1 base and 3 bases, with 10 bases remaining between them. The CDR3 DNA is TGTGCCAGCAGCCAAGGGCAGGGCGACTACGAGCAGTACTTC. It encodes CASSQGQGDYEQYF.